Below, 2 T cell receptor beta chains from the same sample are listed, as sequenced in a study of healthy donors' naive CD4 and CD8 T cells. Starting from about 0.55 ug of total RNA, TCR libraries were made with linear amplification. TCRdb reprocessed the reads via MiXCR and lists one record per CDR3 protein. The table records approximately 200,000 distinct CDR3 sequences, over 60% of them present only once. The sample was naive CD4+ and CD8+ T cells sorted from blood, pooled from several donors. The receptors shown here come from a pool of human donors in good health; the sample pools cells from several healthy donors.

This CDR3 is CANSRAWRGMDNEQFF. Here the CDR3 DNA reads TGTGCCAACTCACGCGCGTGGAGGGGTATGGACAATGAGCAGTTCTTC. This chain uses TRBV2 with TRBJ2-1, with TRBD2 as a possible D gene (6 bases). Germline loops: CDR1 SNHLY, CDR2 FYNNEI. This CDR3 region has 16 residues. The V end lost 10 bases, the J end lost 5 bases, and 24 bases lay between the germline ends.

The rearrangement links TRBV4-3 to TRBJ2-7; TRBD2 agrees at 7 bases. Germline V gives CDR1 LGHNA, CDR2 YSLEER. With 5 bases clipped from V and 6 bases from J, the junction kept 10 bases outside the gene matches. CDR3 length: 14 residues. The CDR3 is CASSKRGLESEQYF. In DNA form, the CDR3 reads TGCGCCAGCAGCAAGCGAGGACTAGAATCCGAGCAGTACTTC.